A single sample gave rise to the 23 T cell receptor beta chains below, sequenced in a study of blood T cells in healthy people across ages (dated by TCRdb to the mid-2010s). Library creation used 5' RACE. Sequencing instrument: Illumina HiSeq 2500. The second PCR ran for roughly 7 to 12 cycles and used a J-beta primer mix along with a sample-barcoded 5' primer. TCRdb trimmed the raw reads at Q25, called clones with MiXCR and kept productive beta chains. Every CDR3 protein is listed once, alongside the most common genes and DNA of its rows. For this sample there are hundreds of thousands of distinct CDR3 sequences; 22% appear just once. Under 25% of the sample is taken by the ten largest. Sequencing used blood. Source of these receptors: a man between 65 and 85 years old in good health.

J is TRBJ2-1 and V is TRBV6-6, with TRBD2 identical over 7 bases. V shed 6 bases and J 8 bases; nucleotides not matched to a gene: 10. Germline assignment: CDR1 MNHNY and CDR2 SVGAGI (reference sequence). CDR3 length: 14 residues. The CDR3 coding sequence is TGTGCCAGCAGCTTCGGGACTAACGATTATGAGCAGTTCTTC. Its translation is CASSFGTNDYEQFF.

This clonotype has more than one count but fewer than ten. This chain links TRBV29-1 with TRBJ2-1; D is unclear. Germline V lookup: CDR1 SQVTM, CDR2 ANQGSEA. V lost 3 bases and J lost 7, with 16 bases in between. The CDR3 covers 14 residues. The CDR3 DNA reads TGCAGCGTTGAGGGGTCAGTTCTCTGGAATGAGCAGTTCTTC. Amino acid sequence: CSVEGSVLWNEQFF.

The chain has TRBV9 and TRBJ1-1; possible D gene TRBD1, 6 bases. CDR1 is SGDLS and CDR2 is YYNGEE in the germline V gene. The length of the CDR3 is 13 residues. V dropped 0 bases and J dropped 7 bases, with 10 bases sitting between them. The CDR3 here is CASSVGGGGEAFF. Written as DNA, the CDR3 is TGTGCCAGCAGCGTAGGGGGAGGGGGTGAAGCTTTCTTT.

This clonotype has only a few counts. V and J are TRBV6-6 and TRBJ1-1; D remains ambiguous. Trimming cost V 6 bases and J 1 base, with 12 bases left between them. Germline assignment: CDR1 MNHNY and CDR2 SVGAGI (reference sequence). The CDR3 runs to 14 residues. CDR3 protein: CASSPFPRNTEAFF. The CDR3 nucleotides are TGTGCCAGCAGCCCTTTTCCACGGAACACTGAAGCTTTCTTT.

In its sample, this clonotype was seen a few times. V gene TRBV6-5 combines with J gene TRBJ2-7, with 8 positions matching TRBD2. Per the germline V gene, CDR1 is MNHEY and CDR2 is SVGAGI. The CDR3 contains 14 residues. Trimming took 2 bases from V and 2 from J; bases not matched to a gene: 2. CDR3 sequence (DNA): TGTGCCAGCAGTTACGTAGCGGGGCCCTACGAGCAGTACTTC. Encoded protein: CASSYVAGPYEQYF.

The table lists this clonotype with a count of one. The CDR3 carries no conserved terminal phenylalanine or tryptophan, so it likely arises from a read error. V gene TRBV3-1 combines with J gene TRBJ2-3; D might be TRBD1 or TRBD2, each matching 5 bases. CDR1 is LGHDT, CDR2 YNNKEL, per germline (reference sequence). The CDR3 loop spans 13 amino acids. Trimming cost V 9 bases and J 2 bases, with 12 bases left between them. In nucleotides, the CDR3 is TGTGCCAGTAGAACGGGGCCCACAGATACGCAGTATTTG. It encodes CASRTGPTDTQYL.

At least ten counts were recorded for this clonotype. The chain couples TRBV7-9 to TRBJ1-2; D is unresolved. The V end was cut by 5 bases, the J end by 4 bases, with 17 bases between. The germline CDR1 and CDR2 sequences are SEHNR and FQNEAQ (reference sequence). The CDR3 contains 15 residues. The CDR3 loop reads CASSPLDGRGYGYTF. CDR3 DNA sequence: TGTGCCAGCAGCCCACTAGACGGACGCGGCTATGGCTACACCTTC.

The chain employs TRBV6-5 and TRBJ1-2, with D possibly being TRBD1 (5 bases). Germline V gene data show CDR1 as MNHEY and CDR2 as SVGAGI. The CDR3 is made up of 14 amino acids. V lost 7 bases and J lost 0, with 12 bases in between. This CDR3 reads CASKWGSTNYGYTF. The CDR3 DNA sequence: TGTGCCAGCAAGTGGGGGTCTACTAACTATGGCTACACCTTC.

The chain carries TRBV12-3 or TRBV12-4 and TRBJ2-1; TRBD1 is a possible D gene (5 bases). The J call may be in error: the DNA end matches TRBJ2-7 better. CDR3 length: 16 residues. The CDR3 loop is CASSPPRQREAYEQYF. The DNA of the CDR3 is TGTGCCAGCAGTCCACCGCGACAGCGAGAGGCCTACGAGCAGTACTTC.

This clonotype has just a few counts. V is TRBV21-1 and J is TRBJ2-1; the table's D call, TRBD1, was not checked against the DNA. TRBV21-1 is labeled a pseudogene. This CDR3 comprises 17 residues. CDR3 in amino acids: CASSTTSQGSVFIEQFF. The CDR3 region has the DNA TGTGCCAGCAGCACCACCTCTCAGGGCAGTGTTTTCATTGAGCAGTTCTTC.

This CDR3 is CASSLTRGISPLHF. The CDR3 DNA reads as TGTGCCAGCAGCTTGACAAGGGGAATCTCACCCCTCCACTTT. This rearrangement joins TRBV12-3 or TRBV12-4 to TRBJ1-6, with D perhaps matching TRBD1 (5 bases). The V and J ends lost 6 bases and 10 bases respectively, with 16 bases between them. The CDR3 has 14 amino acids.

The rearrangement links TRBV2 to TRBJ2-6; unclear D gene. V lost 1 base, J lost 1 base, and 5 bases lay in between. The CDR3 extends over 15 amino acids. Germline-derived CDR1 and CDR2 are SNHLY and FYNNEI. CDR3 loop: CASSEVRSGANVLTF. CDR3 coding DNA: TGTGCCAGCAGTGAAGTGAGGTCTGGGGCCAACGTCCTGACTTTC.

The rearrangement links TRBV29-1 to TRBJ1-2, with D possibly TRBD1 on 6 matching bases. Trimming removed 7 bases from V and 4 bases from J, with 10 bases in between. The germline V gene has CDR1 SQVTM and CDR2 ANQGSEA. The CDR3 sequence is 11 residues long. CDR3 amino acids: CSGGTIYGYTF. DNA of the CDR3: TGCAGCGGAGGGACAATCTATGGCTACACCTTC.

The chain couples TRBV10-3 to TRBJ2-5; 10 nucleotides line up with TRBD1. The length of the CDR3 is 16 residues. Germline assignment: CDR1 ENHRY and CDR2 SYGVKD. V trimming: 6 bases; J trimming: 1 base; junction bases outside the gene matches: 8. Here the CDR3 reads CAISIRDRGFQETQYF. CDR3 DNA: TGTGCCATCAGCATCCGGGACAGGGGATTCCAAGAGACCCAGTACTTC.

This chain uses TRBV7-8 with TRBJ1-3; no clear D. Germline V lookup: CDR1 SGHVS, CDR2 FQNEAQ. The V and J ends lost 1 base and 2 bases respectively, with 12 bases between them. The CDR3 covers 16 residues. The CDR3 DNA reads TGTGCCAGCAGCTTAGTTGGTGGGTCGACTGGAAACACCATATATTTT. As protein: CASSLVGGSTGNTIYF.

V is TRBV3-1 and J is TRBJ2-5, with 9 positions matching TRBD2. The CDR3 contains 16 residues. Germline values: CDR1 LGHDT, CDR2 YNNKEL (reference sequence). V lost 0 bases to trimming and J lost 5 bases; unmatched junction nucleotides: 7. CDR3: CASSQDQAGGLETQYF. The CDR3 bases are TGTGCCAGCAGCCAAGATCAGGCGGGGGGGCTGGAGACCCAGTACTTC.

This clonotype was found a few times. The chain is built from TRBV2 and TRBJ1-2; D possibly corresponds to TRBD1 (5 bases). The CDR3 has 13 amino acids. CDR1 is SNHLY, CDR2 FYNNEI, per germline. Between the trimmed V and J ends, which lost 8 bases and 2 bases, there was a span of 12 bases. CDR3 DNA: TGTGCCAGCGGGGCACGGGGGAACTATGGCTACACCTTC. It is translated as CASGARGNYGYTF. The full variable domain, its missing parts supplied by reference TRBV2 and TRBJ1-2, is EPEVTQTPSHQVTQMGQEVILRCVPISNHLYFYWYRQILGQKVEFLVSFYNNEISEKSEIFDDQFSVERPDGSNFTLKIRSTKLEDSAMYFCASGARGNYGYTFGSGTRLTVV.

The CDR3 here is CASSPDRVGEQYF. The CDR3 DNA is TGTGCCAGCAGTCCCGACAGGGTTGGGGAGCAGTACTTC. The V gene is TRBV28, the J gene TRBJ2-7, with 7 bases identical to TRBD1. The CDR3 is 13 residues long. Trimming removed 5 bases from V and 7 bases from J; junction bases left unmatched: 8. Germline V gives CDR1 MDHEN, CDR2 SYDVKM.

The CDR3 spells CASSPGGGPPEAFF. CDR3 nucleotides: TGCGCCAGCAGCCCAGGGGGGGGCCCGCCTGAAGCTTTCTTT. This chain connects TRBV5-1 to TRBJ1-1, with 7 bases matching TRBD1. J lost 6 bases, V lost 4 bases, and 9 bases had no gene match. CDR3 length: 14 residues. CDR1 and CDR2 (germline): SGHRS, YFSETQ.

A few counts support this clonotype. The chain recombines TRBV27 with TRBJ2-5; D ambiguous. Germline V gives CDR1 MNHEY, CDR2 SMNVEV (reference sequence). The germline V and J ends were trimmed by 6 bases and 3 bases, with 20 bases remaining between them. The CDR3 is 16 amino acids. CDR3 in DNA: TGTGCCAGCAGACAGAGCGTGGGTTCGAATGAAGAGACCCAGTACTTC. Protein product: CASRQSVGSNEETQYF.

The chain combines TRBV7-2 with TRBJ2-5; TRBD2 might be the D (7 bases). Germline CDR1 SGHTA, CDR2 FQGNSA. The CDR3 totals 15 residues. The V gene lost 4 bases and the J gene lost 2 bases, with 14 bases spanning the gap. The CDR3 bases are TGTGCCAGCAGCTCTTCGGGGGGCATTCAAGAGACCCAGTACTTC. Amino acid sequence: CASSSSGGIQETQYF.

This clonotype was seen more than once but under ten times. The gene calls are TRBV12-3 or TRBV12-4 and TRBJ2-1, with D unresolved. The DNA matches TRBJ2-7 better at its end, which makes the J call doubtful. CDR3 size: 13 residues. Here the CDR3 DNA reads TGTGCCAGCAGCCCCGTGGGAACCTACGAGCAGTACTTC. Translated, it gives CASSPVGTYEQYF.

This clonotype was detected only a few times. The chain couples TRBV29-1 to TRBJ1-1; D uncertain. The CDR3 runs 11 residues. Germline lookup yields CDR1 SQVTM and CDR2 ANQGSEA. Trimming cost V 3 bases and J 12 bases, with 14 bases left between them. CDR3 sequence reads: CSVDPSLGSFF. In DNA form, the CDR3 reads TGCAGCGTTGACCCATCCCTGGGTTCTTTCTTT.